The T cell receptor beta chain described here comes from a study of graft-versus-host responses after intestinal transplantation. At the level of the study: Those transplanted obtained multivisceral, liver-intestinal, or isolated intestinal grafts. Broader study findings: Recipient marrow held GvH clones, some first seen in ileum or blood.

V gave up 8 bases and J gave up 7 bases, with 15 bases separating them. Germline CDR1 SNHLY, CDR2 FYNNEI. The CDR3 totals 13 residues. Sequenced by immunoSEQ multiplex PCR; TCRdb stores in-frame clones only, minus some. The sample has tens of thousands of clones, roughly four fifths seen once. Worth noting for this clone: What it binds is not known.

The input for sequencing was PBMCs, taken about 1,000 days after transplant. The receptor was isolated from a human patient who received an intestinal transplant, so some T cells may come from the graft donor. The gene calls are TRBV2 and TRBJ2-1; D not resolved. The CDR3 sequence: CASRREMWNEQFF. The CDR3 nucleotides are TGTGCCAGCCGGCGCGAGATGTGGAATGAGCAGTTCTTC. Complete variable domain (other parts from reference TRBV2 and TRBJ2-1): EPEVTQTPSHQVTQMGQEVILRCVPISNHLYFYWYRQILGQKVEFLVSFYNNEISEKSEIFDDQFSVERPDGSNFTLKIRSTKLEDSAMYFCASRREMWNEQFFGPGTRLTVL.